This T cell receptor (beta chain) stems from a study of T cells after yellow fever vaccination. This CDR3 is 14 amino acids long. V shed 4 bases and J 6 bases; nucleotides not matched to a gene: 8. Germline lookup yields CDR1 SGHTA and CDR2 FQGNSA. 5'RACE template switching produced TCR cDNA carrying a universal primer site and UMIs. TCRdb redid the calling of the 5' RACE reads with MiXCR, one entry per CDR3 protein. The profile shows around 590,000 distinct CDR3 sequences, about 12% of them singletons. This clonotype was counted between two and nine times. The chain joins TRBV7-2 to TRBJ2-5; 7 nucleotides agree with TRBD1. The clonotype originates from a man aged 30 to 39 who received the YFV17D yellow fever vaccine. Sequencing used PBMCs, obtained on the day of the yellow fever booster vaccination. CDR3 sequence (DNA): TGTGCCAGCAGCTCTAGACAGGGCTCACAGACCCAGTACTTC. Protein product: CASSSRQGSQTQYF.